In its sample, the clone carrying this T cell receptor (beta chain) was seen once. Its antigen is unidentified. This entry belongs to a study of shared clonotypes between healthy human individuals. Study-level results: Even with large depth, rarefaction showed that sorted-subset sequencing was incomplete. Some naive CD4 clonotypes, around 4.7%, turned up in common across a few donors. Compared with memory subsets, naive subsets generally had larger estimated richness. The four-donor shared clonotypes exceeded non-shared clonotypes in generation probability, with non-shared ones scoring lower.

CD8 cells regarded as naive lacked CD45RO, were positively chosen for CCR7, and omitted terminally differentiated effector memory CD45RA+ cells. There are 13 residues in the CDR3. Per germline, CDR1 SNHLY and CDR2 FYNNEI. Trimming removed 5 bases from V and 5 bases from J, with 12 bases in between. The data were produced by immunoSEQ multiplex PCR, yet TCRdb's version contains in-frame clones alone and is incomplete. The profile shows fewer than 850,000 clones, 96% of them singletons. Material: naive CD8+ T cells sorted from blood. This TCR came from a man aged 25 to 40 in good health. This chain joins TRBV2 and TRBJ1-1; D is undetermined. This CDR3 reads CASSPDVSTEAFF. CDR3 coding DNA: TGTGCCAGCAGTCCGGATGTTTCGACTGAAGCTTTCTTT.